This T cell receptor beta chain came from a study of Tregs in tolerant kidney transplant recipients. Trimming took 2 bases from V and 2 from J, leaving 9 bases between them. The CDR3 runs 15 residues. The germline CDR1 and CDR2 sequences are SNHLY and FYNNEI. Produced via immunoSEQ multiplex PCR; TCRdb's table is partial and in-frame only. Of about 64,000 clones in the sample, more than 75% were seen once. Recipients received nonmyeloablative bone marrow transplants from related graft donors, with transient mixed chimerism. The input for sequencing was CD4+ T cells from blood (PBMCs), taken 6 months after the transplant. The V call is TRBV2, the J call TRBJ1-4; D unresolved. This sequence originates from a human patient who received a combined kidney and bone marrow transplant. The graft donor may have contributed some T cells. CDR3 coding DNA: TGTGCCAGCAGTGAAATGAGGGCGACTAATGAAAAACTGTTTTTT. Translating it yields CASSEMRATNEKLFF.